The 27 T cell receptor beta chains presented below share a single source sample, sequenced in a study of T-cell memory formation after mild COVID-19. TCRdb recomputed calls from the 5' RACE reads with MiXCR, one row per CDR3 protein. In the table there are 350,000 to 450,000 distinct CDR3 sequences, around 14% of which are singletons. The sample was PBMCs or a T cell subset sorted from them (not recorded which). These receptors came from a man aged 18-30 years who had mild COVID-19 (a few samples of this study predate the infection). Cell type and time point are not known.

The CDR3 loop is CASTELLVNEQFF. The CDR3 DNA reads TGTGCCAGCACCGAATTACTAGTTAATGAGCAGTTCTTC. V gene TRBV7-9 combines with J gene TRBJ2-1, with TRBD2 as a possible D gene (5 bases). Germline V gene lookup returns CDR1 SEHNR and CDR2 FQNEAQ (reference sequence). Trimming pared 7 bases from V and 7 bases from J, leaving 14 bases between. CDR3 length: 13 amino acids. The full variable domain, completed using reference TRBV7-9 and TRBJ2-1, is DTGVSQNPRHKITKRGQNVTFRCDPISEHNRLYWYRQTLGQGPEFLTYFQNEAQLEKSRLLSDRFSAERPKGSFSTLEIQRTEQGDSAMYLCASTELLVNEQFFGPGTRLTVL.

The chain is built from TRBV29-1 and TRBJ1-1, with D tentatively TRBD1 (6 bases). Germline assignment: CDR1 SQVTM and CDR2 ANQGSEA. The CDR3 loop spans 15 amino acids. Trimming pared 4 bases from V and 1 base from J, leaving 16 bases between. As DNA, the CDR3 is TGCAGCGTTGGAGGGGGGGTTGCGGAGAACACTGAAGCTTTCTTT. It codes for CSVGGGVAENTEAFF.

This clonotype showed up many times. The chain employs TRBV6-5 and TRBJ1-2; a possible D gene is TRBD1 (6 bases). This CDR3 region has 15 residues. Germline CDR1 reads MNHEY; CDR2 reads SVGAGI. V gave up 2 bases and J gave up 4 bases, with 14 bases separating them. This CDR3 reads CASSYGMGASYGYTF. Here the CDR3 DNA reads TGTGCCAGCAGTTACGGTATGGGGGCCAGCTATGGCTACACCTTC.

This chain uses TRBV19 with TRBJ2-2; maybe TRBD1 (5 bases). CDR1 is LNHDA, CDR2 SQIVND, per germline (reference sequence). This CDR3 has 12 amino acids. V was cut by 11 bases and J by 6 bases, with 13 bases left in between. CDR3 protein: CASRPGPGELFF. CDR3 nucleotide sequence: TGTGCCTCCAGGCCAGGGCCCGGGGAGCTGTTTTTT.

This chain joins TRBV7-9 and TRBJ2-3; 7 bases match TRBD1. The germline CDR1 and CDR2 sequences are SEHNR and FQNEAQ (reference sequence). The CDR3 contains 14 residues. J gave up 5 bases and V 1 base, and 3 bases lay outside the gene matches. This CDR3 is CASSLDTGEDTQYF. The CDR3 DNA reads TGTGCCAGCAGCTTAGATACAGGGGAAGATACGCAGTATTTT.

The chain employs TRBV4-2 and TRBJ2-3; 7 bases agree with TRBD1. Germline lookup yields CDR1 LGHNA and CDR2 YNFKEQ. The J segment lost 6 bases and the V segment lost 4 bases, leaving 7 bases of the junction unmatched. The CDR3 is 14 amino acids. This chain's CDR3 is CASSRAGTDDTQYF. The CDR3 region has the DNA TGTGCCAGCAGCCGCGCTGGGACAGACGATACGCAGTATTTT.

This clonotype was seen more than once but under ten times. CDR3 in DNA: TGTGCCAGCAAGAGAGGGACAGGGGGAATGAACATTCAGTACTTC. The encoded protein is CASKRGTGGMNIQYF. The V and J genes are TRBV28 and TRBJ2-4, with 11 bases lining up with TRBD1. The V gene's germline CDR1 is MDHEN and CDR2 SYDVKM. The CDR3 consists of 15 residues. V shed 7 bases, J shed 7 bases, and the junction held 9 bases outside the gene matches. Full variable domain (missing parts from reference TRBV28 and TRBJ2-4): DVKVTQSSRYLVKRTGEKVFLECVQDMDHENMFWYRQDPGLGLRLIYFSYDVKMKEKGDIPEGYSVSREKKERFSLILESASTNQTSMYLCASKRGTGGMNIQYFGAGTRLSVL.

In this sample, this clonotype turned up a few times. The chain carries TRBV30 and TRBJ2-3, with D possibly being TRBD1 (7 bases). V shed 7 bases and J shed 6 bases, with 14 bases lying between them. CDR3 length: 12 amino acids. The germline V gene encodes CDR1 GTSNPN and CDR2 SVGIG (reference sequence). The CDR3 sequence is CAYDRAGDTQYF. The CDR3 bases are TGTGCCTACGACAGGGCGGGGGATACGCAGTATTTT.

The rearrangement links TRBV6-5 to TRBJ2-7; possibly TRBD1 for D (6 bases). V was pared by 5 bases and J by 2 bases, with 10 bases between. Per the germline V gene, CDR1 is MNHEY and CDR2 is SVGAGI. The CDR3 runs 13 residues. This chain's CDR3 is CASSPRGTYEQYV. The CDR3 region has the DNA TGTGCCAGCAGTCCCAGGGGAACCTACGAGCAGTACGTC.

This sequence joins TRBV6-6 and TRBJ1-5, with 7 bases lining up with TRBD1. Unmatched junction bases numbered 12, after V lost 2 bases and J lost 2 bases. The germline V gene has CDR1 MNHNY and CDR2 SVGAGI (reference sequence). The CDR3 covers 18 residues. The CDR3 region is CASSYPPKTGFGNQPQHF. The CDR3 DNA reads as TGTGCCAGCAGTTACCCCCCCAAGACAGGGTTTGGCAATCAGCCCCAGCATTTT.

In this sample, this clonotype turned up a few times. The CDR3 protein is CASSSRAGGTGDTQYF. The CDR3, as DNA: TGTGCCAGCAGCTCAAGGGCGGGGGGTACCGGAGATACGCAGTATTTT. V and J are TRBV7-7 and TRBJ2-3; 8 bases fit TRBD2. Unmatched junction bases numbered 11, after V lost 4 bases and J lost 5 bases. The CDR3 spans 16 residues. The germline V gene has CDR1 SSHAT and CDR2 FNYEAQ (reference sequence). The whole variable domain, remainder taken from reference TRBV7-7 and TRBJ2-3, is GAGVSQSPRYKVTKRGQDVTLRCDPISSHATLYWYQQALGQGPEFLTYFNYEAQPDKSGLPSDRFSAERPEGSISTLTIQRTEQRDSAMYRCASSSRAGGTGDTQYFGPGTRLTVL.

Details on this clonotype: The junction departs from germline at one end; a sequencing error may be responsible. This sequence joins TRBV6-5 and TRBJ1-2; D not certain. Germline loops: CDR1 MNHEY, CDR2 SVGAGI. This CDR3 spans 14 amino acids. CDR3: CASSYSFRTYGYTF. CDR3 sequence (DNA): TGTGCCAGCAGCTACTCCTTCAGGACCTATGGCTACACCTTC.

This clonotype has only a few counts. The V gene is TRBV11-2, the J gene TRBJ1-5; D not certain. Trimming took 6 bases from V and 3 from J, leaving 9 bases between them. The CDR3 extends over 13 amino acids. Germline V lookup: CDR1 SGHAT, CDR2 FQNNGV. DNA for the CDR3: TGTGCCAGCAGTCCCGGTCACAATCAGCCCCAGCATTTT. Its protein product is CASSPGHNQPQHF.

This clonotype was counted only a few times. The chain combines TRBV7-9 with TRBJ1-1; 10 nucleotides align to TRBD1. There are 15 residues in the CDR3. Looked up from germline, CDR1 is SEHNR and CDR2 is FQNEAQ (reference sequence). Trimming took 4 bases from V and 6 from J; bases not matched to a gene: 8. CDR3 DNA sequence: TGTGCCAGCAGCTCCATGTGGGACAGGGGTGCTGAAGCTTTCTTT. Amino acid sequence: CASSSMWDRGAEAFF.

The chain employs TRBV16 and TRBJ2-1; 8 bases fit TRBD2. Germline trimming cut 2 bases from V and 6 bases from J; bases unmatched to any gene: 3. The CDR3 is 14 amino acids. Germline CDR1 is KGHSY and CDR2 is FQNENV. CDR3 coding DNA: TGTGCCAGCAGCCAAACAAGCGGGAGCAATGAGCAGTTCTTC. This gives the protein CASSQTSGSNEQFF.

This clonotype was counted a few times. The chain links TRBV20-1 to TRBJ1-3; unclear D gene. Trimming removed 5 bases at V and 0 bases at J, with 11 bases between. The V gene's germline CDR1 is DFQATT and CDR2 SNEGSKA (reference sequence). CDR3 size: 14 residues. The CDR3 sequence is CSAADRFSGNTIYF. CDR3 DNA sequence: TGCAGTGCTGCGGACCGATTCTCTGGAAACACCATATATTTT.

The chain has TRBV19 and TRBJ1-5; weak D call: TRBD1 (5 bases). Per germline, CDR1 LNHDA and CDR2 SQIVND (reference sequence). V lost 4 bases to trimming and J lost 1 base, with 11 bases between them. This CDR3 spans 15 amino acids. The CDR3 coding sequence is TGTGCCAGTAGTACTGGGGACGCGAGCAATCAGCCCCAGCATTTT. Its translation: CASSTGDASNQPQHF.

The chain carries TRBV11-2 and TRBJ2-1; 7 bases fit TRBD1. CDR3 size: 16 residues. Germline-derived CDR1 and CDR2 are SGHAT and FQNNGV. The trim removed 5 bases at V and 2 bases at J, leaving 9 bases unmatched. Written as DNA, the CDR3 is TGTGCCAGCAGCCTCACGCGACAGGGTACCTACAATGAGCAGTTCTTC. This encodes CASSLTRQGTYNEQFF.

The rearrangement links TRBV10-3 to TRBJ1-5; D not resolved. The ends were cut back, 0 bases at V and 1 base at J, with 10 bases in the middle. The CDR3 length is 16 residues. Germline CDR1 ENHRY, CDR2 SYGVKD. CDR3 protein: CAISESPGSSNQPQHF. The CDR3 DNA reads TGTGCCATCAGTGAGTCCCCAGGCTCGAGCAATCAGCCCCAGCATTTT.

This clonotype has a handful of counts. Written as DNA, the CDR3 is TGCAGCATATCGGACAGGGGGCTCACCGGGGAGCTGTTTTTT. Residues: CSISDRGLTGELFF. The J gene is TRBJ2-2, the V gene TRBV29-1; 11 nucleotides agree with TRBD1. The CDR3 has 14 amino acids. Germline V CDR1 and CDR2: SQVTM, ANQGSEA. J lost 4 bases, V lost 8 bases, and 6 bases had no gene match.

This sequence joins TRBV2 and TRBJ1-2, with D uncertain. Germline values: CDR1 SNHLY, CDR2 FYNNEI. The CDR3 contains 15 residues. V lost 4 bases, J lost 2 bases, and 14 bases lay in between. The CDR3 spells CASSVYGEPNYGYTF. The CDR3 DNA is TGTGCCAGCAGTGTCTACGGAGAACCAAACTATGGCTACACCTTC.

This clonotype was detected ten times or more. V and J are TRBV7-3 and TRBJ2-1; D is undetermined. Trimming stripped 2 bases from V and 6 bases from J, with 8 bases between. Germline V CDR1 and CDR2: SGHTA, FQGTGA. This CDR3 has 13 residues. The CDR3 loop reads CASSLSTFNEQFF. The CDR3 bases are TGTGCCAGCAGCTTATCGACCTTCAATGAGCAGTTCTTC.

This clonotype was counted ten times or more. The gene calls are TRBV5-1 and TRBJ2-7; TRBD1 matches at 8 bases. V trimming: 3 bases; J trimming: 5 bases; junction bases outside the gene matches: 7. CDR1 and CDR2 from the germline V gene are SGHRS and YFSETQ. CDR3 length: 14 amino acids. The CDR3 loop reads CASSYGTGGHEQYF. CDR3 in DNA: TGCGCCAGCAGCTACGGGACAGGTGGCCACGAGCAGTACTTC.

DNA of the CDR3: TGTGCCAGCTCTGAACGGGGTTTTGCATCCTACGAGCAGTACTTC. Translated: CASSERGFASYEQYF. The rearrangement uses TRBV19 and TRBJ2-7; perhaps TRBD2 as D (5 bases). The CDR3 contains 15 residues. The V end was cut by 9 bases, the J end by 1 base, with 19 bases between. From germline, CDR1 is LNHDA and CDR2 SQIVND (reference sequence).

This clonotype was detected only a few times. The genes are TRBV28 and TRBJ2-5, with 9 bases lining up with TRBD2. The CDR3 extends over 15 amino acids. Germline CDR1 and CDR2: MDHEN and SYDVKM. Trimming removed 4 bases from V and 2 bases from J; junction bases left unmatched: 5. CDR3 amino acids: CASSSSGGLQETQYF. As DNA, the CDR3 is TGTGCCAGCAGTTCGAGCGGGGGGCTACAAGAGACCCAGTACTTC. The complete variable domain, with remaining parts taken from reference TRBV28 and TRBJ2-5, reads DVKVTQSSRYLVKRTGEKVFLECVQDMDHENMFWYRQDPGLGLRLIYFSYDVKMKEKGDIPEGYSVSREKKERFSLILESASTNQTSMYLCASSSSGGLQETQYFGPGTRLLVL.

A few counts support this clonotype. The chain links TRBV5-1 to TRBJ2-4; 8 bases are shared with TRBD1. V shed 4 bases, J shed 6 bases, and the junction held 6 bases outside the gene matches. Germline V gene lookup returns CDR1 SGHRS and CDR2 YFSETQ. This CDR3 region has 14 residues. The CDR3 DNA follows: TGCGCCAGCAGCGGGGGACAGGCGGTAAACATTCAGTACTTC. Its protein is CASSGGQAVNIQYF.

The V and J genes are TRBV18 and TRBJ1-2; D unclear. The CDR3 totals 13 residues. V was trimmed by 3 bases and J by 8 bases, leaving 13 bases between them. Germline V gene sequence: CDR1 KGHSH, CDR2 LQKENI. The CDR3 spells CASSPSDTRGYTF. The CDR3 DNA reads as TGTGCCAGCTCACCCTCGGATACGCGCGGCTACACCTTC.